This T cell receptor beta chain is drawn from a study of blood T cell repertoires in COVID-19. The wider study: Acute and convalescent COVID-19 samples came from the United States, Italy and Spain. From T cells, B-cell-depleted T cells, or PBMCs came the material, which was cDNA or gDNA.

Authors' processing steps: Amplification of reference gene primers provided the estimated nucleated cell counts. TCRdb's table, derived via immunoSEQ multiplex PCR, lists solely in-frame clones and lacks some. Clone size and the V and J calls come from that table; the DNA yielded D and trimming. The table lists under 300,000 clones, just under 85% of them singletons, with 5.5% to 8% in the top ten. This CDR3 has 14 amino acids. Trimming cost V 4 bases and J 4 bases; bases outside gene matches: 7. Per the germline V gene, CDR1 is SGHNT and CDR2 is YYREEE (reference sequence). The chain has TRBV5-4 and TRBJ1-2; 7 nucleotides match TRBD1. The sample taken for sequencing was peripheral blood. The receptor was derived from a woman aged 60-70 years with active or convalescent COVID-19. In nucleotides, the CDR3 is TGTGCCAGCAGCCAAGGACAGGCGCGCTATGGCTACACCTTC. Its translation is CASSQGQARYGYTF.